Included here is one T cell receptor (beta chain) sequence, with context. What it recognizes is unknown. Per germline, CDR1 SGHNT and CDR2 YYREEE (reference sequence). The CDR3 contains 17 residues. V was clipped by 4 bases and J by 7 bases, with 23 bases between them. The data were obtained in a study of T cell responses to AZD1222 COVID-19 vaccine. Study observations and caveats: In all cases, repertoires were sampled only after the peak T cell response.

Method: immunoSEQ multiplex PCR; TCRdb's copy keeps in-frame clones and lacks some. The table includes some 130,000 clones, 85% detected once. This material consisted of peripheral blood, taken 28 days after the second dose of the MenACWY control vaccine. The gene calls are TRBV5-4 and TRBJ2-2; weak D call: TRBD2 (7 bases). The TCR originated in an adult who received the MenACWY meningococcal vaccine as a control. The CDR3, as DNA: TGTGCCAGCAGCCCCCAAGGTGGGGGGGCTAAGCACGGGGAGCTGTTTTTT. This sequence encodes CASSPQGGGAKHGELFF.